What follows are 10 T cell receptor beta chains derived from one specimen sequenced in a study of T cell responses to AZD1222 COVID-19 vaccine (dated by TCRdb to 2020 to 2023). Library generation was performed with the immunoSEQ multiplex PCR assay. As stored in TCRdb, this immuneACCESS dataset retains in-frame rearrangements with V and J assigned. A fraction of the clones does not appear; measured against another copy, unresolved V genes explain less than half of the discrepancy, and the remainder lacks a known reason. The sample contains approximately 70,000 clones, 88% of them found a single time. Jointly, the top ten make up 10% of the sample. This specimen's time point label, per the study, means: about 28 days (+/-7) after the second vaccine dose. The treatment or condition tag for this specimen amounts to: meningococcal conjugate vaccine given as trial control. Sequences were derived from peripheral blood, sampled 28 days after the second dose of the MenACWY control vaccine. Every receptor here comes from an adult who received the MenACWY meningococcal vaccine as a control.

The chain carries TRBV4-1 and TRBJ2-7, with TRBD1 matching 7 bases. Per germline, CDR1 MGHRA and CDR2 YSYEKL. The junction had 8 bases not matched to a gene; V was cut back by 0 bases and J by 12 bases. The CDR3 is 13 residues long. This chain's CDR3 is CASSQDLGGSPYF. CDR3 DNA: TGCGCCAGCAGCCAAGATCTAGGGGGCAGTCCGTACTTC.

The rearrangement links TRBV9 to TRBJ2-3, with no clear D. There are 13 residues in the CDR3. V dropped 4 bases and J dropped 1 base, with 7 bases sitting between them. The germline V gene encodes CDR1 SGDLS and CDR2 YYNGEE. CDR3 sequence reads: CASSPRRTDTQYF. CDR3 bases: TGTGCCAGCAGCCCCCGCCGCACAGATACGCAGTATTTT.

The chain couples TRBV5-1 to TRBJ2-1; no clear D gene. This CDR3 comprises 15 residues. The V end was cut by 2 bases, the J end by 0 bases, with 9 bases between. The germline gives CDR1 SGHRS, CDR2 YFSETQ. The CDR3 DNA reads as TGCGCCAGCAGCTTCAGCCAGAGCTCCTACAATGAGCAGTTCTTC. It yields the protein CASSFSQSSYNEQFF.

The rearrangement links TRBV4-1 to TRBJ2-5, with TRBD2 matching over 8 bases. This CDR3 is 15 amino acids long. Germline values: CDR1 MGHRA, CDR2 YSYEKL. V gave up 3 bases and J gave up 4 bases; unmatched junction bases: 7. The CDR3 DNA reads TGCGCCAGCAGCCATAGCGGGGAGGAACTAGAGACCCAGTACTTC. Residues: CASSHSGEELETQYF.

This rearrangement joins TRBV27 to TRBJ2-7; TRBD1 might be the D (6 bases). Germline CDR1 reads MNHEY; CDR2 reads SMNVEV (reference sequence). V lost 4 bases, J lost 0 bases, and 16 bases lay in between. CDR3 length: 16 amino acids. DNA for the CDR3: TGTGCCAGCAGTTCCTACAGGGCAAGAAGCTCCTACGAGCAGTACTTC. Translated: CASSSYRARSSYEQYF.

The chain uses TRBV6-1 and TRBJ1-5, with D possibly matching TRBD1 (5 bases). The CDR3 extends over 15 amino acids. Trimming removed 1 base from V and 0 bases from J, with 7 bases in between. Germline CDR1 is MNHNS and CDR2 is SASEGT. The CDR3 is CASSEGTYSNQPQHF. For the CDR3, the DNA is TGTGCCAGCAGTGAAGGGACATATAGCAATCAGCCCCAGCATTTT.

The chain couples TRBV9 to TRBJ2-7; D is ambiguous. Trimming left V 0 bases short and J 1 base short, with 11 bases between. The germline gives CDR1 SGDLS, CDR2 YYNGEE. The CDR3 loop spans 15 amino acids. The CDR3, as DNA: TGTGCCAGCAGCGTAGGCCCCGAACTTTCCTACGAGCAGTACTTC. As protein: CASSVGPELSYEQYF.

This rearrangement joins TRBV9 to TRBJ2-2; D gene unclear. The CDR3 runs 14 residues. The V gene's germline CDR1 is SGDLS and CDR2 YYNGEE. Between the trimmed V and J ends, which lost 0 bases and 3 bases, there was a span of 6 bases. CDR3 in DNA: TGTGCCAGCAGCGTAGACATTTACACCGGGGAGCTGTTTTTT. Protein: CASSVDIYTGELFF. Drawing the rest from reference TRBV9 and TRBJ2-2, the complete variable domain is DSGVTQTPKHLITATGQRVTLRCSPRSGDLSVYWYQQSLDQGLQFLIQYYNGEERAKGNILERFSAQQFPDLHSELNLSSLELGDSALYFCASSVDIYTGELFFGEGSRLTVL.

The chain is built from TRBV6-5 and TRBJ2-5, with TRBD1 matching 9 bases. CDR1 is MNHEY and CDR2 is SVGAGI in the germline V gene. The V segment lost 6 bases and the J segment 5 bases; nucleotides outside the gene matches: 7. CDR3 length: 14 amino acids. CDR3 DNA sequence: TGTGCCAGCAGGGGACAGGGCGGGGGTGAGACCCAGTACTTC. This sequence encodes CASRGQGGGETQYF.

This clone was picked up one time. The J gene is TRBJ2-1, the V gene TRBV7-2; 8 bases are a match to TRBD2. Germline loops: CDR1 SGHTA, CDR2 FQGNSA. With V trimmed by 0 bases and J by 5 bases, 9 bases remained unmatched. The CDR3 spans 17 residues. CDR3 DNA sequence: TGTGCCAGCAGCTTAGCCTACAGCGGGGGCCAGAACAATGAGCAGTTCTTC. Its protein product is CASSLAYSGGQNNEQFF.